Reported below is one TCR beta chain. The data belong to a study of blood T cell repertoires in COVID-19. Study summary: Sample material is recorded as cDNA or gDNA derived from T cells, B-cell-depleted T cells, or PBMCs.

Here immunoSEQ multiplex PCR was the method, and the copy in TCRdb shows in-frame clones only, minus some. The sample has 310,000 or so clones, 75% to 90% seen once; the top ten hold roughly a tenth. The CDR3 runs 12 residues. Germline-derived CDR1 and CDR2 are SNHLY and FYNNEI. Trimming removed 5 bases at V and 3 bases at J, with 8 bases between. The chain links TRBV2 to TRBJ2-7; D is unresolved. The source material was PBMCs or T cells enriched from blood (not recorded which). This sequence originates from a woman in her forties who had recovered from COVID-19. CDR3 DNA: TGTGCCAGCAGTCCCTCGTACTACGAGCAGTACTTC. Translated: CASSPSYYEQYF. The whole variable domain, filled in from reference TRBV2 and TRBJ2-7, reads EPEVTQTPSHQVTQMGQEVILRCVPISNHLYFYWYRQILGQKVEFLVSFYNNEISEKSEIFDDQFSVERPDGSNFTLKIRSTKLEDSAMYFCASSPSYYEQYFGPGTRLTVT.